Listed below are T cell receptor beta chains from one sample, sequenced in a study of CD8 T cells in ankylosing spondylitis. TCRdb itself ran the 5' RACE reads through MiXCR, one entry per CDR3 protein. This table has approximately 240,000 distinct CDR3 sequences, 20% to 30% appearing once. Material for sequencing was blood, either unsorted or a sorted T cell fraction (not recorded which). The receptors derive from a male donor with ankylosing spondylitis or in good health (not recorded which). Both conserved end residues are part of each CDR3. A D gene is named only where the DNA matches it firmly. The listing skips clone size in some rows; elsewhere it reads once, few, many or a size class.

TRBD1 | few | TRBJ1-5 | TRBV20-1 | TGCAGTGCTAGAGGAGGGGGCGGGCAGCCCCAGCATTTT | CSARGGGGQPQHF
TRBD2 | many | TRBJ2-3 | TRBV5-1 | TGCGCCAGCAGCTTTAGCGGGGGGGCAGATACGCAGTATTTT | CASSFSGGADTQYF
. | many | TRBJ2-1 | TRBV20-1 | TGCAGTGCCCCGAATGACAGGAGCTCCTACAATGAGCAGTTCTTC | CSAPNDRSSYNEQFF
TRBD1 | few | TRBJ2-3 | TRBV6-1 | TGTGCAAGCACCCGGACAGGGAGGACCTCTGGCACAGATACGCAGTATTTT | CASTRTGRTSGTDTQYF
. | many | TRBJ2-2 | TRBV4-1 | TGCGCCAGCAGCCAAAGACTAGGTCGGTCGAACACCGGGGAGCTGTTTTTT | CASSQRLGRSNTGELFF
. | many | TRBJ2-3 | TRBV10-3 | TGTGCCATCAGTGAGTCGAAGGGGGGTACGCAGTATTTT | CAISESKGGTQYF
TRBD2 | many | TRBJ2-7 | TRBV20-1 | TGCAGTGCTCGAGGGACTAGCGGGGGTGGGGCCTACGAGCAGTACTTC | CSARGTSGGGAYEQYF
. | . | TRBJ2-7 | TRBV18 | TGTGCCAGCTCACGTTCTCCGGACTCCTCCGAGCAGTACTTC | CASSRSPDSSEQYF
. | . | TRBJ1-1 | TRBV10-2 | TGCGCCAGCAGTGAGGACAGCATCAGGGGCACTGAAGCTTTCTTT | CASSEDSIRGTEAFF
. | few | TRBJ2-1 | TRBV6-6 | TGTGCCAGCAGGTTCTGGGACAATGAGCAGTTCTTC | CASRFWDNEQFF
. | many | TRBJ1-4 | TRBV20-1 | TGCAGTGCTAGGAAGCTCAAAGCAACTAATGAAAAACTGTTTTTT | CSARKLKATNEKLFF
TRBD2 | once | TRBJ2-7 | TRBV29-1 | TGCAGCGCCGTTAGCGGGGGCCGCTACGAGCAGTACTTC | CSAVSGGRYEQYF
TRBD2 | . | TRBJ2-7 | TRBV3-1 | TGTGCCAGCACCTGGACTAGCGGAGGTCCGAAGTACTTC | CASTWTSGGPKYF
. | . | TRBJ2-5 | TRBV20-1 | TGCAGTGCTAGGGGGGCAGGGGGCGCGGGGGGTGAGACCCAGTACTTC | CSARGAGGAGGETQYF
. | many | TRBJ2-7 | TRBV20-1 | TGCAGTGCTTCCCTCCAGCCGAACGAGCAGTACTTC | CSASLQPNEQYF
. | . | TRBJ2-7 | TRBV20-1 | TGCAGTGCTAGTGACAGGTCCTACGAGCAGTACTTC | CSASDRSYEQYF
. | . | TRBJ1-6 | TRBV7-2 | TGTGCCAGCAGCTCGTCAACTGGGGGTGGTTCACCCCTCCACTTT | CASSSSTGGGSPLHF
TRBD1 | few | TRBJ2-2 | TRBV2 | TGTGCCAGCAGTTCTAGGACAGGGAAGACCGGGGAGCTGTTTTTT | CASSSRTGKTGELFF
. | many | TRBJ2-7 | TRBV5-1 | TGCGCCGGGGCCTACGAGCAGTACTTC | CAGAYEQYF
. | . | TRBJ2-1 | TRBV29-1 | TGCAGCGTCCCCCATCGGCAGGTACGCAATGAGCAGTTCTTC | CSVPHRQVRNEQFF
. | . | TRBJ2-7 | TRBV15 | TGTGCCACCAGCCCTATAGGGGACGGCTCCTACGAGCAGTACTTC | CATSPIGDGSYEQYF
TRBD2 | . | TRBJ2-1 | TRBV7-3 | TGTGCCAGCAGCGAAGGACTAGCCAGTGAGCAGTTCTTC | CASSEGLASEQFF
TRBD1 | many | TRBJ1-5 | TRBV20-1 | TGCAGTGCTAGCCCTCAGGGGGGCAATCAGCCCCAGCATTTT | CSASPQGGNQPQHF
. | many | TRBJ2-3 | TRBV29-1 | TGCAGCGTTGGAGGAGACAGGGCAACGGGAGGCACAGATACGCAGTATTTT | CSVGGDRATGGTDTQYF
. | . | TRBJ1-4 | TRBV20-1 | TGCAGTGCTCGGGCCAATGAAAAACTGTTTTTT | CSARANEKLFF
TRBD2 | few | TRBJ2-1 | TRBV20-1 | TGCAGTGCTACCAAGCGGGGGGGCCGCTACAATGAGCAGTTCTTC | CSATKRGGRYNEQFF
. | many | TRBJ2-5 | TRBV28 | TGTGCCAGCAGCCTTCCCAAGGGCTTTGAGACCCAGTACTTC | CASSLPKGFETQYF
. | . | TRBJ2-3 | TRBV20-1 | TGCAGTGCTATACAATCAAGGGGGGGCGCAGATACGCAGTATTTT | CSAIQSRGGADTQYF
. | . | TRBJ2-1 | TRBV20-1 | TGCAGTGCTAGAGGGCAGACAGGAGACTACAATGAGCAGTTCTTC | CSARGQTGDYNEQFF
. | many | TRBJ2-3 | TRBV11-2 | TGTGCCAGCAGCATTCAGGGGTTCGCAGATACGCAGTATTTT | CASSIQGFADTQYF
. | . | TRBJ2-6 | TRBV28 | TGTGCCAGCAGGCCGACAGCGCCCGGGGCCAACGTCCTGACTTTC | CASRPTAPGANVLTF
. | few | TRBJ1-6 | TRBV10-3 | TGTGCCATCATGAGGGAGGCGGATTCACCCCTCCACTTT | CAIMREADSPLHF
TRBD1 | many | TRBJ2-2 | TRBV18 | TGTGCCAGCTCGTCCGGGACAGGGAGCACCGGGGAGCTGTTTTTT | CASSSGTGSTGELFF
TRBD2 | many | TRBJ2-7 | TRBV20-1 | TGCAGTGCCCGCGGGACTAGCGGGGCTTACTACGAGCAGTACTTC | CSARGTSGAYYEQYF
TRBD2 | . | TRBJ2-7 | TRBV7-2 | TGTGCCAGCAGCTTCCTCGCGGGGGGGTCCTACGAGCAGTACTTC | CASSFLAGGSYEQYF
. | . | TRBJ2-3 | TRBV6-5 | TGTGCCAGCAGTTACAGGGACCCCACAGATACGCAGTATTTT | CASSYRDPTDTQYF
TRBD2 | . | TRBJ2-5 | TRBV20-1 | TGCAGTGCTCCTCCCTTAGCGGGGGAGCTACAAGAGACCCAGTACTTC | CSAPPLAGELQETQYF
. | many | TRBJ1-1 | TRBV29-1 | TGCAGCGTGGGGAGCAGGGTGAACACTGAAGCTTTCTTT | CSVGSRVNTEAFF
. | many | TRBJ1-5 | TRBV6-5 | TGTGCCAGCAGTTACTCGCGTACAGCCCAAAATCAGCCCCAGCATTTT | CASSYSRTAQNQPQHF
. | . | TRBJ2-7 | TRBV5-6 | TGTGCCAGCAGCACCTATTACGAGCAGTACTTC | CASSTYYEQYF
TRBD1 | once | TRBJ2-2 | TRBV4-1 | TGCGCCAGCAGCCCCCGACAGGGTGGGACAACCGGGGAGCTGTTTTTT | CASSPRQGGTTGELFF
TRBD1 | many | TRBJ2-1 | TRBV9 | TGTGCCAGCAGCGAAAGGGGGCTCGACTCCAACAATGAGCAGTTCTTC | CASSERGLDSNNEQFF
. | many | TRBJ2-1 | TRBV5-6 | TGTGCCAGCAGCTTGCCGGCTCTTAGGGAGCAGTTCTTC | CASSLPALREQFF
TRBD1 | few | TRBJ1-2 | TRBV6-2/TRBV6-3 | TGTGCCAGCAGTTACGACAGGGACTATGGCTACACCTTC | CASSYDRDYGYTF
. | . | TRBJ1-6 | TRBV12-3/TRBV12-4 | TGTGCCAGTGGATCTGGCTCCTATAATTCACCCCTCCACTTT | CASGSGSYNSPLHF